A selection of T cell receptor beta chains follows, all from one sample in a study of shared clonotypes between healthy human individuals. Produced via immunoSEQ multiplex PCR; TCRdb's table is partial and in-frame only. The sample has about 2 million clones; 85% to 95% are singletons. The source material was naive CD4+ T cells sorted from blood. These receptors originate from a man aged 18 to 29 in good health. The CDR3 runs from the conserved cysteine through the conserved F or W.

CDR3 protein: CASSFTGANYGYTF
V gene: TRBV27
J gene: TRBJ1-2

CDR3 protein: CASSLLGAGNTIYF
V gene: TRBV2
J gene: TRBJ1-3

CDR3 protein: CSVKFEGVTGELFF
V gene: TRBV29-1
J gene: TRBJ2-2

CDR3 protein: CATGQGFGYTF
V gene: TRBV27
J gene: TRBJ1-2

CDR3 protein: CASSFRTDNEKLFF
V gene: TRBV7-9
J gene: TRBJ1-4

CDR3 protein: CASSGQTGELFF
V gene: TRBV6-4
J gene: TRBJ2-2

CDR3 protein: CAISVGVTGELFF
V gene: TRBV10-3
J gene: TRBJ2-2

CDR3 protein: CASSSDRVGETQYF
V gene: TRBV5-1
J gene: TRBJ2-5

CDR3 protein: CASSPGRQAPGAQYF
V gene: TRBV18
J gene: TRBJ2-5

CDR3 protein: CASIPTPSWRELETQYF
V gene: TRBV7-9
J gene: TRBJ2-5

CDR3 protein: CASSWPAGPQETQYF
V gene: TRBV5-6
J gene: TRBJ2-5

CDR3 protein: CASSYEYNSPLHF
V gene: TRBV6-6
J gene: TRBJ1-6

CDR3 protein: CASSYLGAYEQYF
V gene: TRBV6-5
J gene: TRBJ2-7

CDR3 protein: CASMRGMGQPQHF
V gene: TRBV2
J gene: TRBJ1-5

CDR3 protein: CASSEGERNNSPLHF
V gene: TRBV10-2
J gene: TRBJ1-6

CDR3 protein: CATTKSTRSEGYTF
V gene: TRBV15
J gene: TRBJ1-2

CDR3 protein: CASSSGLLSGNTIYF
V gene: TRBV5-6
J gene: TRBJ1-3

CDR3 protein: CASSAGTTSGQETQYF
V gene: TRBV5-1
J gene: TRBJ2-5

CDR3 protein: CASSHLGGGNTIYF
V gene: TRBV7-2
J gene: TRBJ1-3

CDR3 protein: CAINPGGANYGYTF
V gene: TRBV10-3
J gene: TRBJ1-2

CDR3 protein: CASSDREVNNSPLHF
V gene: TRBV6-6
J gene: TRBJ1-6

CDR3 protein: CSVEGERGLRNTEAFF
V gene: TRBV29-1
J gene: TRBJ1-1

CDR3 protein: CASSPQTSLVIEQYF
V gene: TRBV7-2
J gene: TRBJ2-7

CDR3 protein: CASSYVATKETQYF
V gene: TRBV6-5
J gene: TRBJ2-5

CDR3 protein: CASSFRGVGYEQYF
V gene: TRBV7-2
J gene: TRBJ2-7

CDR3 protein: CASSFLTGLFNGYTF
V gene: TRBV27
J gene: TRBJ1-2

CDR3 protein: CASRTGGQTEAFF
V gene: TRBV19
J gene: TRBJ1-1

CDR3 protein: CASSHSGLSSYNEQFF
V gene: TRBV7-6
J gene: TRBJ2-1

CDR3 protein: CASSLGWTGELFF
V gene: TRBV5-1
J gene: TRBJ2-2

CDR3 protein: CASSFSGNTQYF
V gene: TRBV7-2
J gene: TRBJ2-3

CDR3 protein: CASSNRQGLRETQYF
V gene: TRBV7-8
J gene: TRBJ2-5

CDR3 protein: CASSLDARVNQPQHF
V gene: TRBV5-5
J gene: TRBJ1-5

CDR3 protein: CAWSPGSGNQPQHF
V gene: TRBV30
J gene: TRBJ1-5